This T cell receptor (beta chain) was recorded in a study of cytomegalovirus exposure and HLA in healthy donors. V was cut by 4 bases and J by 1 base, with 12 bases left in between. The CDR3 length is 14 residues. CDR1 and CDR2 (germline): SGHNT, YYREEE (reference sequence). Here immunoSEQ multiplex PCR was the method, and the copy in TCRdb shows in-frame clones only, minus some. This table has over 110,000 clones, more than 85% appearing once. The genes are TRBV5-4 and TRBJ2-7; TRBD1 is a possible D gene (6 bases). This clonotype originated in a man younger than 35 in good health and CMV-seropositive. Sequenced input: PBMCs. CDR3 loop: CASSPPGQSYEQYF. The DNA for the CDR3 is TGTGCCAGCAGCCCTCCGGGACAATCCTACGAGCAGTACTTC.